Listed here is a single T cell receptor beta chain. TCRdb re-analysed the RT-PCR reads in MiXCR, keeping a single row per CDR3 protein. The table has about 240,000 distinct CDR3 sequences, 9% to 15% seen once. Trimming removed 3 bases at V and 0 bases at J, with 8 bases between. The germline CDR1 and CDR2 sequences are SQVTM and ANQGSEA. The CDR3 is 13 amino acids. These data originate in a study of response to subunit inactivated influenza vaccine. The material sequenced was non-naive T cells sorted from PBMCs, taken 14 days before vaccination. This sequence originates from a man aged 45-65 years who received an inactivated influenza vaccine. The chain carries TRBV29-1 and TRBJ1-1; weak D call: TRBD1 (5 bases). The chain's CDR3 is CSVEDILNTEAFF. The CDR3 DNA sequence: TGCAGCGTTGAGGACATCTTGAACACTGAAGCTTTCTTT.